A selection of T cell receptor beta chains follows, all from one sample in a study of cytomegalovirus exposure and HLA in healthy donors. Profiled with immunoSEQ multiplex PCR; TCRdb holds only in-frame clones, not every one. Of about 220,000 clones in the sample, around 76% are singletons; the top ten hold over 0.55%. The sample comprised PBMCs. These receptors all stem from a man aged 18 to 35 in good health and CMV-seronegative. The CDR3 runs from the conserved cysteine through the conserved F or W. D genes are given only for firm matches. Rows give clone size only sometimes, using once, few, many, or a class for an expanded clone.

D,V,J,size,CDR3,DNA
.,TRBV11-2,TRBJ1-4,.,CASSLVSGQRNEKLFF,TGTGCCAGCAGCTTAGTATCCGGACAGAGAAATGAAAAACTGTTTTTT
.,TRBV28,TRBJ2-7,.,CASRGHSSEPEQYF,TGTGCCAGCAGGGGACATAGCTCTGAGCCCGAGCAGTACTTC
TRBD2,TRBV19,TRBJ2-7,.,CASSISGSQEQYF,TGTGCCAGTAGTATAAGCGGGAGTCAAGAGCAGTACTTC
TRBD1,TRBV5-6,TRBJ2-7,.,CASSWTGTGVYEQYF,TGTGCCAGCAGCTGGACCGGGACAGGGGTCTACGAGCAGTACTTC
.,TRBV7-2,TRBJ2-7,.,CASSTGTHSYEQYF,TGTGCCAGCAGCACCGGGACACACTCCTACGAGCAGTACTTC
.,TRBV30,TRBJ1-3,.,CAWSLDSGNTIYF,TGTGCCTGGAGTCTAGACTCTGGAAACACCATATATTTT
TRBD1,TRBV5-4,TRBJ1-1,few,CASSFFPGTGTSEAFF,TGTGCCAGCAGCTTCTTCCCCGGGACAGGGACCTCTGAAGCTTTCTTT
.,TRBV5-1,TRBJ2-6,few,CASSLGGRPGANVLTF,TGCGCCAGCAGCTTGGGGGGGCGCCCCGGGGCCAACGTCCTGACTTTC
TRBD2,TRBV9,TRBJ2-7,once,CASSVIAGPYEQYF,TGTGCCAGCAGCGTAATAGCGGGCCCCTACGAGCAGTACTTC
.,TRBV7-8,TRBJ1-2,.,CASSLQGTNTYGYTF,TGTGCCAGCAGCTTGCAGGGGACAAATACCTATGGCTACACCTTC
.,TRBV4-1,TRBJ2-7,.,CASSQVSSGNTYEQYF,TGCGCCAGCAGCCAAGTAAGTTCGGGGAATACCTACGAGCAGTACTTC
.,TRBV4-1,TRBJ2-1,.,CASSQGGNEQFF,TGCGCCAGCAGCCAGGGGGGTAATGAGCAGTTCTTC
.,TRBV20-1,TRBJ1-2,.,CSAPSDGYTF,TGCAGTGCTCCGTCAGATGGCTACACCTTC
.,TRBV6-1,TRBJ2-4,.,CASSVDRKVAKNIQYF,TGTGCCAGCAGTGTCGACAGAAAAGTAGCCAAAAACATTCAGTACTTC
TRBD1,TRBV19,TRBJ1-4,few,CASSTERTGREKLFF,TGTGCCAGTAGTACGGAACGGACAGGTCGGGAAAAACTGTTTTTT
.,TRBV7-9,TRBJ2-1,.,CASSLAPGLPPEQFF,TGTGCCAGCAGCTTAGCTCCGGGACTGCCGCCGGAGCAGTTCTTC
TRBD1,TRBV10-1,TRBJ2-3,few,CASSESMRQGGTDTQYF,TGCGCCAGCAGTGAGTCGATGCGCCAGGGGGGCACAGATACGCAGTATTTT
TRBD1,TRBV30,TRBJ1-5,once,CAWSGGTGHQPQHF,TGTGCCTGGAGTGGAGGGACAGGGCATCAGCCCCAGCATTTT
TRBD2,TRBV6-4,TRBJ2-1,few,CASIDPSLAGGRDNEQFF,TGTGCCAGCATCGACCCTTCACTAGCGGGAGGGAGGGACAATGAGCAGTTCTTC
.,TRBV15,TRBJ1-2,.,CATSRGQVTNYGYTF,TGTGCCACCAGCAGAGGACAGGTAACCAACTATGGCTACACCTTC
TRBD1,TRBV19,TRBJ1-1,.,CASSIQAGGNTEAFF,TGTGCCAGTAGTATACAGGCAGGGGGGAACACTGAAGCTTTCTTT
.,TRBV5-4,TRBJ1-2,once,CASSWDTAGGYTF,TGTGCCAGCAGCTGGGACACAGCAGGGGGCTACACCTTC
.,TRBV29-1,TRBJ2-3,few,CSVEQGTDTQYF,TGCAGCGTTGAACAGGGCACAGATACGCAGTATTTT
TRBD2,TRBV5-5,TRBJ2-1,.,CASSLVASGRAMTLF,TGTGCCAGCAGCTTGGTGGCTAGCGGGAGGGCAATGACGCTCTTC
.,TRBV2,TRBJ2-5,.,CASSVRMLTRVETQYF,TGTGCCAGCAGTGTTCGAATGTTAACTAGGGTCGAGACCCAGTACTTC
TRBD2,TRBV7-2,TRBJ2-3,few,CASSLLGGGASDTQYF,TGTGCCAGCAGTCTCCTCGGGGGAGGGGCTAGTGATACGCAGTATTTT